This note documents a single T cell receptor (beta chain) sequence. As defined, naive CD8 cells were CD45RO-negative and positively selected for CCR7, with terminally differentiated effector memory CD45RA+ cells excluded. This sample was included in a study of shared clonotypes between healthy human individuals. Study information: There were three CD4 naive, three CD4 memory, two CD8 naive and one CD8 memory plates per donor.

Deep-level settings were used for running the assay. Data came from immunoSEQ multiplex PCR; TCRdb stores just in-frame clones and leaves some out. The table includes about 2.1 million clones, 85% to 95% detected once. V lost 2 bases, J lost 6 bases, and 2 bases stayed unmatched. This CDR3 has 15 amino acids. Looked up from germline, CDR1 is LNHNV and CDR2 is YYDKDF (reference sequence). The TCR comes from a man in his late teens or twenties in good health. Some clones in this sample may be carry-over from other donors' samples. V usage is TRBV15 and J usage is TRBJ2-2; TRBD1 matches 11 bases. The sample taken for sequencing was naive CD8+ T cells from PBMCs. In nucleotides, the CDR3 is TGTGCCACCAGCAGACCGGGACAGGGGGCCGGGGAGCTGTTTTTT. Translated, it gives CATSRPGQGAGELFF.